This TCR beta chain was sequenced during a study of beta chain features in type 1 diabetes. cDNA synthesis used the whole RNA isolate, giving expressed TCRB sequences. The repertoire was sequenced with immunoSEQ multiplex PCR; TCRdb's copy has only in-frame clones and lacks some. The data contain 150,000 or so clones, nearly 9.5% of them seen just once; the ten biggest clones take up about 0.68%. This clone was picked up a small number of times. Antigen unknown. A single heparinised blood sample, averaging approximately 110 mL, was obtained per donor. Purity (above 98%) was reached by all sorted populations. Whole-study results and caveats: Moderate but significant shortening of TCRB CDR3s was recorded in all four CD4+ subsets from Type 1 diabetes patients.

This clonotype was sampled from a man aged 18 to 35 in good health. The specimen sequenced was central memory CD4+ T cells from blood.

The CDR3: CASSRAQGAGETQYF. CDR3 nucleotides: TGTGCCAGCAGCCGCGCACAGGGGGCGGGGGAGACCCAGTACTTC. The rearrangement joins TRBV7-7 to TRBJ2-5; 9 nucleotides match TRBD1. Germline V CDR1 and CDR2: SSHAT, FNYEAQ (reference sequence). CDR3 length equals 15 residues. The ends lost 5 bases at V and 5 bases at J; junction bases unmatched: 9.